The 7 T cell receptor beta chains given below trace back to one sample, sequenced in a study of early stage breast cancer tumors. The data were produced by immunoSEQ multiplex PCR, yet TCRdb's version contains in-frame clones alone and is incomplete. This repertoire shows approximately 33,000 clones, roughly four fifths found once; its top ten account for 4.7%. Material: blood. These receptors originate from a person aged 35 to 50 with breast cancer.

This sequence joins TRBV6-5 and TRBJ2-7, with D tentatively TRBD1 or TRBD2 (5 bases each). Germline loops: CDR1 MNHEY, CDR2 SVGAGI. V lost 0 bases and J lost 4, with 13 bases in between. CDR3 length: 15 amino acids. The CDR3 loop reads CASSYSIAGSYEQYF. CDR3 DNA sequence: TGTGCCAGCAGTTACTCGATTGCAGGGAGTTACGAGCAGTACTTC.

The chain uses TRBV11-3 and TRBJ2-1; D might be TRBD1 or TRBD2, each matching 6 bases. The V end was cut by 6 bases, the J end by 0 bases, with 12 bases between. Germline assignment: CDR1 SGHNT and CDR2 YENEEA. The CDR3 runs 15 residues. The CDR3 bases are TGTGCCAGCAGTTATGGAGGGGGCTCCTACAATGAGCAGTTCTTC. Residues: CASSYGGGSYNEQFF.

V gene TRBV28 combines with J gene TRBJ1-4; D is uncertain. V was shortened by 9 bases and J by 7 bases, with 18 bases between the two germline ends. The length of the CDR3 is 14 residues. Germline CDR1 MDHEN, CDR2 SYDVKM. The CDR3 sequence: CASSPPDRLEKLFF. The CDR3 DNA is TGTGCCAGTTCCCCCCCCGACCGTCTTGAAAAACTGTTTTTT.

V and J are TRBV15 and TRBJ2-3; D unclear. Trimming cost V 4 bases and J 1 base, with 9 bases left between them. CDR1 is LNHNV, CDR2 YYDKDF, per germline (reference sequence). The CDR3 is made up of 14 amino acids. The CDR3 bases are TGTGCCACCAGCATGGGTATCGGCACAGATACGCAGTATTTT. It translates to CATSMGIGTDTQYF.

The CDR3 spells CASSPKTSGRETYEQYF. The CDR3 nucleotides read TGTGCCAGCTCACCGAAGACTAGCGGGAGGGAAACCTACGAGCAGTACTTC. V is TRBV18 and J is TRBJ2-7; TRBD2 aligns across 14 bases. There are 17 residues in the CDR3. The junction had 6 bases not matched to a gene; V was cut back by 3 bases and J by 2 bases. CDR1 is KGHSH, CDR2 LQKENI, per germline.

This clone was seen only once. The V gene is TRBV11-2, the J gene TRBJ2-3, with D unclear. The V end was cut by 2 bases, the J end by 3 bases, with 15 bases between. CDR1 is SGHAT and CDR2 is FQNNGV in the germline V gene. This CDR3 contains 16 residues. The CDR3 spells CASSLSGGVGTDTQYF. The CDR3, as DNA: TGTGCCAGCAGCTTAAGTGGCGGAGTGGGAACAGATACGCAGTATTTT.

V is TRBV5-1 and J is TRBJ2-5; D ambiguous. Germline V gene sequence: CDR1 SGHRS, CDR2 YFSETQ. The germline V and J ends were trimmed by 0 bases and 2 bases, with 8 bases remaining between them. The CDR3 extends over 14 amino acids. DNA for the CDR3: TGCGCCAGCAGCTTGGGGGCAATTCAAGAGACCCAGTACTTC. It specifies CASSLGAIQETQYF.